A selection of T cell receptor beta chains follows, all from one sample in a study of T cell responses to AZD1222 COVID-19 vaccine. Method: immunoSEQ multiplex PCR; TCRdb's copy keeps in-frame clones and lacks some. The sample yields about 260,000 clones, approximately 95% seen once. This sample comprised peripheral blood, obtained on day 0 of AZD1222 vaccination. The receptor source for this set is an adult in good health. CDR3s include the opening cysteine and the closing phenylalanine or tryptophan. Each record gives: D gene, J gene, V gene, CDR3 DNA, CDR3 protein. A D gene is named only where the DNA matches it firmly.

>TRBD1|TRBJ2-7|TRBV4-1
TGCGCCAGCAGCCAGCGACAGGGCTACGAGCAGTACTTC
CASSQRQGYEQYF
>.|TRBJ2-7|TRBV29-1
TGCAGCGTTGGGGTGTCCTACGAGCAGTACTTC
CSVGVSYEQYF
>TRBD2|TRBJ2-1|TRBV11-1
TGTGCCAGCAGCTTAGCGCTAGCGGGAGTGCGTGAGCAGTTCTTC
CASSLALAGVREQFF
>.|TRBJ1-4|TRBV3-1/TRBV3-2
TGTGCCAGCAGCCAAGATGGCGTCAGGGATGAAAAACTGTTTTTT
CASSQDGVRDEKLFF
>.|TRBJ1-2|TRBV24-1
TGTGCCACCAGTGCTCCCAACTATGGCTACACCTTC
CATSAPNYGYTF
>.|TRBJ1-4|TRBV7-8
TGTGCCAGCAGCTTACACGGGGCTGGTGAAAAACTGTTTTTT
CASSLHGAGEKLFF
>.|TRBJ2-5|TRBV4-1
TGCGCCAGCAGCCCTAGAGGAGGTCAAGAGACCCAGTACTTC
CASSPRGGQETQYF
>TRBD1|TRBJ1-2|TRBV5-1
TGCGCCAGCAGCCCGCAGGGGGAGGCTAACTATGGCTACACCTTC
CASSPQGEANYGYTF
>.|TRBJ2-1|TRBV6-6
TGTGCCAGCAGTCCCGACTACCCCCCTTACAATGAGCAGTTCTTC
CASSPDYPPYNEQFF
>TRBD1|TRBJ1-1|TRBV10-3
TGTGCCGTGCGGGACAGGGACACTGAAGCTTTCTTT
CAVRDRDTEAFF
>TRBD1|TRBJ2-7|TRBV16
TGTGCCAGCAGCCAACTTGGACAGGGGGACTACGAGCAGTACTTC
CASSQLGQGDYEQYF
>.|TRBJ2-1|TRBV7-2
TGTGCCAGCAGCTTAGGCGGAAACTACAATGAGCAGTTCTTC
CASSLGGNYNEQFF
>.|TRBJ2-1|TRBV2
TGTGCCAGCAGCGCGGACGCTAGCTCCTACAATGAGCAGTTCTTC
CASSADASSYNEQFF
>TRBD1|TRBJ1-1|TRBV28
TGTGCCAGCAGTTTATTGGGACAGTGGGAGGGAGCTTTCTTT
CASSLLGQWEGAFF
>.|TRBJ1-6|TRBV7-3
TGTGCCAGCAGCTTAAATCTGGATTCACCCCTCCACTTT
CASSLNLDSPLHF
>.|TRBJ1-1|TRBV4-2
TGTGCCAGCAGCCAAGATGTAATCCGGATAGAAGCTTTCTTT
CASSQDVIRIEAFF
>TRBD2|TRBJ2-3|TRBV3-1/TRBV3-2
TGTGCCAGCAGCCATCCGGGACTAGCGGGGGACACAGATACGCAGTATTTT
CASSHPGLAGDTDTQYF
>.|TRBJ2-3|TRBV20-1
TGCAGTGCTAGTGGCACAGATACGCAGTATTTT
CSASGTDTQYF
>TRBD1|TRBJ1-6|TRBV19
TGTGCCAGTAGTGTACTCTCCGGGACAGGGGATTCACCCCTCCACTTT
CASSVLSGTGDSPLHF
>.|TRBJ1-5|TRBV15
TGTGCCACCAGCAGAGAGGGGGTAGTCAATCAGCCCCAGCATTTT
CATSREGVVNQPQHF